In this sample, the clone carrying this T cell receptor beta chain turned up once. Its antigen is unknown. Treatment reported: some 20 received Ad26.COV2.S at low or high dose, single or two shots; five or six received placebo; per-sample allocation not given. After the first vaccine or placebo injection, samples were drawn on day 63. The data derive from a study of Ad26.COV2.S vaccination and SARS-CoV-2 variants. Study details: Trial arm assignment for the donor was COV1001 Ad26.COV2.S. Intramuscular Ad26.COV2.S at 5x10^10 or 1x10^11 viral particles.

The study's findings and limits: Vaccine recipients posted higher spike-specific TCR breadth than their placebo counterparts. Possibly, TCR breadth and depth analyses underestimated total T cell responses.

Sequenced by immunoSEQ multiplex PCR; TCRdb stores in-frame clones only, minus some. This table holds hundreds of thousands of clones, approximately 90% found once. The material was peripheral blood, obtained in a trial of Ad26.COV2.S vaccine versus placebo. The TCR was taken from a person aged 18-60 years who received the Ad26.COV2.S COVID-19 vaccine or a placebo.

The CDR3 nucleotides are TGTGCCAGTAGCCCGGACCCCGTCGACTATGGCTACACCTTC. Translating gives CASSPDPVDYGYTF. The chain joins TRBV19 to TRBJ1-2; D not certain. This CDR3 is 14 amino acids long. V was clipped by 6 bases and J by 3 bases, with 14 bases between them. Germline V lookup: CDR1 LNHDA, CDR2 SQIVND (reference sequence).